Presented here are 10 T cell receptor beta chains from one specimen sequenced in a study of long-term antiretroviral therapy in people with HIV. The authors ran the immunoSEQ assay, v3.0, at survey level. Here immunoSEQ multiplex PCR was the method, and the copy in TCRdb shows in-frame clones only, minus some. The sample carries tens of thousands of clones, around 93% recorded once. The sample here was unsorted PBMCs, taken 5.3 years after starting antiretroviral therapy. Receptors were obtained from a man in his fifties or sixties with HIV.

The rearrangement joins TRBV10-2 to TRBJ2-7; 12 bases are shared with TRBD2. CDR1 WSHSY and CDR2 SAAADI come from the germline V gene. The CDR3 is 15 amino acids. Trimming removed 3 bases from V and 6 bases from J; junction bases left unmatched: 6. The CDR3 spells CASSESSGGAREQYF. CDR3 nucleotide sequence: TGCGCCAGCAGTGAATCTAGCGGGGGGGCCCGCGAGCAGTACTTC.

The V and J genes are TRBV14 and TRBJ2-7; TRBD1 matches 8 bases. This CDR3 spans 14 amino acids. Unmatched junction bases numbered 6, after V lost 4 bases and J lost 4 bases. Germline assignment: CDR1 SGHDN and CDR2 FVKESK. The CDR3 protein is CASSLRDRIYEQYF. For the CDR3, the DNA is TGTGCCAGCAGCCTCCGGGACAGGATTTACGAGCAGTACTTC.

The chain couples TRBV30 to TRBJ2-7; maybe TRBD1 (6 bases). CDR1 and CDR2 (germline): GTSNPN, SVGIG (reference sequence). The CDR3 has 16 amino acids. The V end was cut by 1 base, the J end by 2 bases, with 18 bases between. CDR3 nucleotides: TGTGCCTGGAGTGCACCCCTACAGGGTATACCCTACGAGCAGTACTTC. Translating it yields CAWSAPLQGIPYEQYF.

CDR3 coding DNA: TGTGCCAGCAGCTTGTTGGCGGGGGGGCATTATACGCAGTATTTT. Translation gives CASSLLAGGHYTQYF. This sequence joins TRBV5-6 and TRBJ2-3; 9 bases agree with TRBD2. J lost 7 bases, V lost 1 base, and 7 bases had no gene match. Germline values: CDR1 SGHDT, CDR2 YYEEEE. This CDR3 is built from 15 residues.

As DNA, the CDR3 is TGCGCCAGCAGCCATTCACAGGGCAATGAGCAGTTCTTC. Protein: CASSHSQGNEQFF. The chain employs TRBV4-1 and TRBJ2-1; D may be TRBD1 (6 bases). The V and J ends lost 3 bases and 6 bases respectively, with 9 bases between them. Germline V gives CDR1 MGHRA, CDR2 YSYEKL. This CDR3 is built from 13 residues.

The chain recombines TRBV4-3 with TRBJ2-2, with TRBD1 matching over 7 bases. CDR3 length: 16 residues. In germline, CDR1 is LGHNA, CDR2 YSLEER. V dropped 0 bases and J dropped 5; count of bases not matched to a gene: 6. As DNA, the CDR3 is TGCGCCAGCAGCCAAGACGGGGCCAGGGGGACCGGGGAGCTGTTTTTT. Its protein product is CASSQDGARGTGELFF.

The chain is built from TRBV4-1 and TRBJ2-7, with D perhaps TRBD1 (5 bases). The CDR3 loop spans 14 amino acids. Germline CDR1 reads MGHRA; CDR2 reads YSYEKL. V was trimmed by 2 bases and J by 5 bases, leaving 13 bases between them. CDR3 sequence reads: CASSQTTQGNEQYF. CDR3 nucleotides: TGCGCCAGCAGCCAAACAACCCAGGGTAACGAGCAGTACTTC.

As concerns this clone: A junction boundary mismatches the germline segment, possibly from a read error. The chain uses TRBV7-8 and TRBJ2-2; TRBD1 matches at 11 bases. The germline CDR1 and CDR2 sequences are SGHVS and FQNEAQ. The CDR3 length is 19 residues. DNA of the CDR3: TGTGCCAGCAGCTTAGAAGTGGACAGGGGGCTTTCGGAACACCGGGGAGCTGTTTTT. This translates into CASSLEVDRGLSEHRGAVF. The complete variable domain, with remaining parts taken from reference TRBV7-8 and TRBJ2-2, reads GAGVSQSPRYKVAKRGQDVALRCDPISGHVSLFWYQQALGQGPEFLTYFQNEAQLDKSGLPSDRFFAERPEGSVSTLKIQRTQQEDSAVYLCASSLEVDRGLSEHRGAVFGEGSRLTVL.

The J gene is TRBJ2-7, the V gene TRBV5-4; D is possibly TRBD2 (5 bases). From germline, CDR1 is SGHNT and CDR2 YYREEE (reference sequence). The CDR3 has 16 residues. Trimming removed 5 bases at V and 2 bases at J, with 20 bases between. DNA of the CDR3: TGTGCCAGCAGTCGTATAGGTATGGGAGTCACCTACGAGCAGTACTTC. Encoded protein: CASSRIGMGVTYEQYF.

The J gene is TRBJ1-2, the V gene TRBV6-4; D possibly corresponds to TRBD1 (6 bases). Trimming took 2 bases from V and 6 from J, leaving 13 bases between them. The germline CDR1 and CDR2 sequences are MRHNA and SNTAGT. There are 14 residues in the CDR3. The CDR3, as DNA: TGTGCCAGCAGTGACGGCAGGGGTAGGGATGGCTACACCTTC. The encoded protein is CASSDGRGRDGYTF.